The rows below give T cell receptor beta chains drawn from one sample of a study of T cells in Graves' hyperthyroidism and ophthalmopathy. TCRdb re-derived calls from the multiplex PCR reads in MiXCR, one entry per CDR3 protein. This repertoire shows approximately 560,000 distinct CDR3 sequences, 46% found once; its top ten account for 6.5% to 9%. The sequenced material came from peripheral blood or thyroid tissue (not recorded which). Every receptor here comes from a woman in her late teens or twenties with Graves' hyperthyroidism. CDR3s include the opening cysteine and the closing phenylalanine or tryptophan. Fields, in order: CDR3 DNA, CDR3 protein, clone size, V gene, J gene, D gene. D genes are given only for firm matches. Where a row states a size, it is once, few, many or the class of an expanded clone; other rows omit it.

CDR3 DNA: TGCGCCAGCAGCTCGGGACAGTCGGTGAATGGGGCCAACGTCCTGACTTTC
CDR3 protein: CASSSGQSVNGANVLTF
clone size: NA
V gene: TRBV5-1
J gene: TRBJ2-6
D gene: TRBD1

CDR3 DNA: TGCAGCGTCCGGGACAACCTAGCGGAGACCCAGTACTTC
CDR3 protein: CSVRDNLAETQYF
clone size: many
V gene: TRBV29-1
J gene: TRBJ2-5
D gene: NA

CDR3 DNA: TGTGCCAGCAGCACGGGACAGGGGAAGGGCGAGCAGTACTTC
CDR3 protein: CASSTGQGKGEQYF
clone size: NA
V gene: TRBV9
J gene: TRBJ2-7
D gene: TRBD1

CDR3 DNA: TGTGCCACCAGTTGTGAGAGCGGGAGGGCCAACGTCCTGACTTTC
CDR3 protein: CATSCESGRANVLTF
clone size: NA
V gene: TRBV24-1
J gene: TRBJ2-6
D gene: TRBD2

CDR3 DNA: TGTGCCACCAGCCTAACCAGGGGGCTGTTTTTT
CDR3 protein: CATSLTRGLFF
clone size: once
V gene: TRBV15
J gene: TRBJ2-2
D gene: NA

CDR3 DNA: TGCAGTGCTGCCCCCCGGGACCACTTCTCCTACGAGCAGTACTTC
CDR3 protein: CSAAPRDHFSYEQYF
clone size: NA
V gene: TRBV20-1
J gene: TRBJ2-7
D gene: NA

CDR3 DNA: TGTGCCATCAGTGAGACTAGCGGGAGCGACGAGCAGTACTTC
CDR3 protein: CAISETSGSDEQYF
clone size: NA
V gene: TRBV24-1
J gene: TRBJ2-7
D gene: TRBD2

CDR3 DNA: TGTGCCAGCAGCCAAGGTCCAGGGATAACCTTAATGAACACTGAAGCTTTCTTT
CDR3 protein: CASSQGPGITLMNTEAFF
clone size: NA
V gene: TRBV4-2
J gene: TRBJ1-1
D gene: NA

CDR3 DNA: TGTGCCAGCAGGAGGGACAGGGGGCATGGCTACACCTTC
CDR3 protein: CASRRDRGHGYTF
clone size: few
V gene: TRBV6-4
J gene: TRBJ1-2
D gene: TRBD1

CDR3 DNA: TGTGCCAGCAGCTTAGTTCGGGGGCGCACCGGGGAGCTGTTTTTT
CDR3 protein: CASSLVRGRTGELFF
clone size: NA
V gene: TRBV11-2
J gene: TRBJ2-2
D gene: NA

CDR3 DNA: TGTGCCAGCAGAGCGGACGGGAACACTGAAGCTTTCTTT
CDR3 protein: CASRADGNTEAFF
clone size: NA
V gene: TRBV16
J gene: TRBJ1-1
D gene: NA

CDR3 DNA: TGTGCCAGCAGCTTAATGGGTTCGGCAGAGACCCAGTACTTC
CDR3 protein: CASSLMGSAETQYF
clone size: few
V gene: TRBV7-3
J gene: TRBJ2-5
D gene: NA

CDR3 DNA: TGTGCCAGCAGTCCTGACGCAGCGAACACTGAAGCTTTCTTT
CDR3 protein: CASSPDAANTEAFF
clone size: NA
V gene: TRBV10-3
J gene: TRBJ1-1
D gene: NA

CDR3 DNA: TGTGCCAGTAGTATCTCCGGTAATCAGCCCCAGCATTTT
CDR3 protein: CASSISGNQPQHF
clone size: NA
V gene: TRBV19
J gene: TRBJ1-5
D gene: NA

CDR3 DNA: TGCGCCAGCAGACGGGAGGTCTCCTACGAGCAGTACTTC
CDR3 protein: CASRREVSYEQYF
clone size: NA
V gene: TRBV5-1
J gene: TRBJ2-7
D gene: TRBD2

CDR3 DNA: TGTGCCACCAGTGAGCCAAGGGGCAGTTCCGGGACAACGGAGACCCAGTACTTC
CDR3 protein: CATSEPRGSSGTTETQYF
clone size: many
V gene: TRBV24-1
J gene: TRBJ2-5
D gene: NA

CDR3 DNA: TGCAGCGTTGATGGGACAGGGAACCACGAGCAGTACTTC
CDR3 protein: CSVDGTGNHEQYF
clone size: once
V gene: TRBV29-1
J gene: TRBJ2-7
D gene: TRBD1

CDR3 DNA: TGTGCCACCAGCAGTGACAGGGGGTGGAGAAAACTGTTTTTT
CDR3 protein: CATSSDRGWRKLFF
clone size: many
V gene: TRBV15
J gene: TRBJ1-4
D gene: TRBD1

CDR3 DNA: TGCGCCAGCAGCGTGTCCGGGACTGAGACCTACGAGCAGTACTTC
CDR3 protein: CASSVSGTETYEQYF
clone size: NA
V gene: TRBV5-1
J gene: TRBJ2-7
D gene: NA

CDR3 DNA: TGTGCCAGTAGACCCTCGCCGGGGGCTAATGAAAAACTGTTTTTT
CDR3 protein: CASRPSPGANEKLFF
clone size: NA
V gene: TRBV19
J gene: TRBJ1-4
D gene: NA

CDR3 DNA: TGCAGTGCTGCACTCAGGGATTCACCCCTCCACTTT
CDR3 protein: CSAALRDSPLHF
clone size: many
V gene: TRBV20-1
J gene: TRBJ1-6
D gene: NA

CDR3 DNA: TGTGCCAGCAGCTTGGGAGGGAATTCACCCCTCCACTTT
CDR3 protein: CASSLGGNSPLHF
clone size: many
V gene: TRBV7-2
J gene: TRBJ1-6
D gene: NA

CDR3 DNA: TGCAGCGTAGGAGGGTCCGGATCACACTATGGCTACACCTTC
CDR3 protein: CSVGGSGSHYGYTF
clone size: NA
V gene: TRBV29-1
J gene: TRBJ1-2
D gene: NA

CDR3 DNA: TGTGCCAGCAGCTTGATGACGGGCAATCAGCCCCAGCATTTT
CDR3 protein: CASSLMTGNQPQHF
clone size: few
V gene: TRBV7-8
J gene: TRBJ1-5
D gene: NA

CDR3 DNA: TGCGCCAGCAGCTTGAATACAGGGGGCAACTATGGCTACACCTTC
CDR3 protein: CASSLNTGGNYGYTF
clone size: once
V gene: TRBV5-1
J gene: TRBJ1-2
D gene: TRBD1

CDR3 DNA: TGTGCCAGCAGCATTGAGACAGGGGGCAACGAGCAGTACTTC
CDR3 protein: CASSIETGGNEQYF
clone size: NA
V gene: TRBV7-3
J gene: TRBJ2-7
D gene: TRBD1

CDR3 DNA: TGCAGTGCTAGAGTTCTAGCGGGAGAGGTGTGGGAGACCCAGTACTTC
CDR3 protein: CSARVLAGEVWETQYF
clone size: few
V gene: TRBV20-1
J gene: TRBJ2-5
D gene: TRBD2

CDR3 DNA: TGTGCCAGCAGCCAGAGGGGGTCAGTCCCCGGGACGGAGACCCAGTACTTC
CDR3 protein: CASSQRGSVPGTETQYF
clone size: NA
V gene: TRBV11-3
J gene: TRBJ2-5
D gene: NA

CDR3 DNA: TGCGCCAGCAGCCAAGTGACGGTAGCGGGCCCTCCCCTGTTTTTT
CDR3 protein: CASSQVTVAGPPLFF
clone size: NA
V gene: TRBV7-2
J gene: TRBJ2-2
D gene: TRBD2

CDR3 DNA: TGTGCCAGCTCACCACGGGACAGACCATTGAACACTGAAGCTTTCTTT
CDR3 protein: CASSPRDRPLNTEAFF
clone size: NA
V gene: TRBV25-1
J gene: TRBJ1-1
D gene: TRBD1

CDR3 DNA: TGCGCCAGCTATCGGGACCGAGCCTACGAGCAGTACTTC
CDR3 protein: CASYRDRAYEQYF
clone size: few
V gene: TRBV5-1
J gene: TRBJ2-7
D gene: NA

CDR3 DNA: TGTGCCATCAGGTCACAGGGATCCGAAGCTTTCTTT
CDR3 protein: CAIRSQGSEAFF
clone size: NA
V gene: TRBV10-3
J gene: TRBJ1-1
D gene: NA

CDR3 DNA: TGCGCCAGCAGTCCCCTGGGGGCCGATCTAGGGGGCTACACCTTC
CDR3 protein: CASSPLGADLGGYTF
clone size: NA
V gene: TRBV5-1
J gene: TRBJ1-2
D gene: NA

CDR3 DNA: TGTGCCAGCGCCGACAGAATTAATGAAAAACTGTTTTTT
CDR3 protein: CASADRINEKLFF
clone size: NA
V gene: TRBV6-1
J gene: TRBJ1-4
D gene: NA

CDR3 DNA: TGTGCCAGCAGCTTGGCGGGTATCAACACCGGGGAGCTGTTTTTT
CDR3 protein: CASSLAGINTGELFF
clone size: NA
V gene: TRBV5-1
J gene: TRBJ2-2
D gene: NA

CDR3 DNA: TGTGCCAGTAGTGTCTCCTCCAGGGGCGAATACGAGCAGTACTTC
CDR3 protein: CASSVSSRGEYEQYF
clone size: few
V gene: TRBV19
J gene: TRBJ2-7
D gene: NA

CDR3 DNA: TGTGCCATCAGTGAAACGCAGGAGACTGGCTACACCTTC
CDR3 protein: CAISETQETGYTF
clone size: many
V gene: TRBV10-3
J gene: TRBJ1-2
D gene: NA

CDR3 DNA: TGTGCCAGTAGTGTTTCACAGGGGGCCAATAATTCACCCCTCCACTTT
CDR3 protein: CASSVSQGANNSPLHF
clone size: NA
V gene: TRBV19
J gene: TRBJ1-6
D gene: TRBD1

CDR3 DNA: TGTGCCAGCAGCTTAATTAGGGAAGCTTTCTTT
CDR3 protein: CASSLIREAFF
clone size: many
V gene: TRBV7-9
J gene: TRBJ1-1
D gene: NA

CDR3 DNA: TGTGCCATCAGTGAGCCCCGACAGGGCGAGCAGTACTTC
CDR3 protein: CAISEPRQGEQYF
clone size: NA
V gene: TRBV10-3
J gene: TRBJ2-7
D gene: TRBD1

CDR3 DNA: TGTGCCAGCAGCCAAGATCTCGGCCCCTCCTATGGCTACACCTTC
CDR3 protein: CASSQDLGPSYGYTF
clone size: NA
V gene: TRBV25-1
J gene: TRBJ1-2
D gene: NA

CDR3 DNA: TGTGCCAGCAGCTTCGAGGCCCTTCGGGTGGCCTATTCACCCCTCCACTTT
CDR3 protein: CASSFEALRVAYSPLHF
clone size: NA
V gene: TRBV7-2
J gene: TRBJ1-6
D gene: NA

CDR3 DNA: TGCAGCGTTGAAACAAGGACCTACGAGCAGTACTTC
CDR3 protein: CSVETRTYEQYF
clone size: few
V gene: TRBV29-1
J gene: TRBJ2-7
D gene: NA

CDR3 DNA: TGTGCCAGCAGTGTCCGGGGGACAGGCAATCAGCCCCAGCATTTT
CDR3 protein: CASSVRGTGNQPQHF
clone size: NA
V gene: TRBV7-9
J gene: TRBJ1-5
D gene: TRBD1

CDR3 DNA: TGTGCCAGCAGCGTGAGAGGGGCCGGTCTCGCAGATACGCAGTATTTT
CDR3 protein: CASSVRGAGLADTQYF
clone size: NA
V gene: TRBV9
J gene: TRBJ2-3
D gene: NA

CDR3 DNA: TGTGCCACCAGCTTGCAGGGGGGGCAGCCCCAGCATTTT
CDR3 protein: CATSLQGGQPQHF
clone size: NA
V gene: TRBV15
J gene: TRBJ1-5
D gene: TRBD1

CDR3 DNA: TGCGCCAGCAGCAAAGGGACTCCCGATTCAGAGACCCAGTACTTC
CDR3 protein: CASSKGTPDSETQYF
clone size: NA
V gene: TRBV4-1
J gene: TRBJ2-5
D gene: NA

CDR3 DNA: TGCAGCGTAGTAGGGGGGGGCTACGGCTACACCTTC
CDR3 protein: CSVVGGGYGYTF
clone size: NA
V gene: TRBV29-1
J gene: TRBJ1-2
D gene: NA

CDR3 DNA: TGTGCCAGCACCGGACTAGCGGGAATCCAAGAGACCCAGTACTTC
CDR3 protein: CASTGLAGIQETQYF
clone size: NA
V gene: TRBV2
J gene: TRBJ2-5
D gene: TRBD2

CDR3 DNA: TGCAGTGCTAGTATGGCGAAAAATCAGCCCCAGCATTTT
CDR3 protein: CSASMAKNQPQHF
clone size: NA
V gene: TRBV20-1
J gene: TRBJ1-5
D gene: NA

CDR3 DNA: TGTGCCAGCAGCTTATTGTCGCTAGCGGGTATCGAGCAGTACTTC
CDR3 protein: CASSLLSLAGIEQYF
clone size: NA
V gene: TRBV7-3
J gene: TRBJ2-7
D gene: TRBD2

CDR3 DNA: TGTGCCATCAGTGAGTCAGAGCTATCCTACGAGCAGTACTTC
CDR3 protein: CAISESELSYEQYF
clone size: many
V gene: TRBV10-3
J gene: TRBJ2-7
D gene: NA

CDR3 DNA: TGTGCCAGCAGCTTAGCTGGAGAGGGCGGCCAGCCCCAGCATTTT
CDR3 protein: CASSLAGEGGQPQHF
clone size: few
V gene: TRBV7-9
J gene: TRBJ1-5
D gene: NA

CDR3 DNA: TGTGCCAGCAGTGTCGGGACTAGTCGTGAGACCCAGTACTTC
CDR3 protein: CASSVGTSRETQYF
clone size: NA
V gene: TRBV2
J gene: TRBJ2-5
D gene: TRBD2

CDR3 DNA: TGTGCCACCCTTACGGAGGGATCCTACGAGCAGTACTTC
CDR3 protein: CATLTEGSYEQYF
clone size: NA
V gene: TRBV6-6
J gene: TRBJ2-7
D gene: NA